One sample yielded the 6 T cell receptor beta chains listed below, sequenced in a study of T cell responses to AZD1222 COVID-19 vaccine (dated by TCRdb to about 2021). The time point label here, explained by the study, means: baseline before first vaccination. The library was produced with the immunoSEQ multiplex PCR assay. TCRdb took over this immuneACCESS table, retaining in-frame rearrangements with V and J assigned. Such tables are incomplete; in checked studies, under half of the missing clones stem from an unresolved V gene, and the remainder is unexplained. The sample records around 79,000 clones, 88% of which are singletons. The leading ten clones occupy 20% of the sample. The specimen comprised peripheral blood, sampled on day 0 of AZD1222 vaccination. The receptor set was obtained from an adult in good health.

This clone was seen just once. The chain joins TRBV18 to TRBJ1-2; the D gene is possibly TRBD1 (6 bases). Germline lookup yields CDR1 KGHSH and CDR2 LQKENI. The CDR3 has 13 residues. Deletions cut 4 bases from V and 2 bases from J, with 8 bases between. As DNA, the CDR3 is TGTGCCAGCTCACGAGGACAGAACTATGGCTACACCTTC. It codes for CASSRGQNYGYTF.

This sequence joins TRBV2 and TRBJ2-1; 10 bases are shared with TRBD1. Germline CDR1 SNHLY, CDR2 FYNNEI. The J segment lost 6 bases and the V segment lost 1 base, leaving 9 bases of the junction unmatched. The CDR3 runs 17 residues. The CDR3, as DNA: TGTGCCAGCAGTGAAGGACAGGGGGCGAGTTGGGGCAATGAGCAGTTCTTC. Translation gives CASSEGQGASWGNEQFF. The full variable domain, in which reference TRBV2 and TRBJ2-1 provide the parts outside the CDR3, is EPEVTQTPSHQVTQMGQEVILRCVPISNHLYFYWYRQILGQKVEFLVSFYNNEISEKSEIFDDQFSVERPDGSNFTLKIRSTKLEDSAMYFCASSEGQGASWGNEQFFGPGTRLTVL.

This clone was seen many times. The DNA for the CDR3 is TGTGCCAGCAGCCAGGAGGAGGGACAACCACTAGCCAAAAACATTCAGTACTTC. It is translated as CASSQEEGQPLAKNIQYF. The V and J genes are TRBV7-9 and TRBJ2-4, with D perhaps assigned TRBD1 or TRBD2 (6 bases each). Per germline, CDR1 SEHNR and CDR2 FQNEAQ (reference sequence). The ends were cut back, 5 bases at V and 0 bases at J, with 20 bases in the middle. CDR3 size: 18 residues. The whole variable domain, filled in from reference TRBV7-9 and TRBJ2-4, reads DTGVSQNPRHKITKRGQNVTFRCDPISEHNRLYWYRQTLGQGPEFLTYFQNEAQLEKSRLLSDRFSAERPKGSFSTLEIQRTEQGDSAMYLCASSQEEGQPLAKNIQYFGAGTRLSVL.

CDR3 nucleotides: TGTGCCACCCAGCCCGGGGCCGGCGGGAGTGTGAATGAGCAGTTCTTC. Amino acid sequence: CATQPGAGGSVNEQFF. The genes are TRBV10-3 and TRBJ2-1; 7 nucleotides line up with TRBD2. The CDR3 is made up of 16 amino acids. Trimming took 10 bases from V and 7 from J; bases not matched to a gene: 19. Per germline, CDR1 ENHRY and CDR2 SYGVKD.

J is TRBJ2-3 and V is TRBV6-5; D may match TRBD1 or TRBD2 (5 bases each). This CDR3 contains 14 residues. Germline loops: CDR1 MNHEY, CDR2 SVGAGI. Trimming took off 7 bases at V and 4 bases at J, with 15 bases between the two ends. For the CDR3, the DNA is TGTGCCAGCATAGTCACCTTGGGGGCAGATACGCAGTATTTT. Translated: CASIVTLGADTQYF.

The genes are TRBV9 and TRBJ1-5; tentatively, D is TRBD1 (6 bases). V was clipped by 1 base and J by 5 bases, with 7 bases between them. The CDR3 spans 13 residues. Germline V gene sequence: CDR1 SGDLS, CDR2 YYNGEE. In nucleotides, the CDR3 is TGTGCCAGCAGCGTAAAGGGGGATCAGCCCCAGCATTTT. It is translated as CASSVKGDQPQHF.